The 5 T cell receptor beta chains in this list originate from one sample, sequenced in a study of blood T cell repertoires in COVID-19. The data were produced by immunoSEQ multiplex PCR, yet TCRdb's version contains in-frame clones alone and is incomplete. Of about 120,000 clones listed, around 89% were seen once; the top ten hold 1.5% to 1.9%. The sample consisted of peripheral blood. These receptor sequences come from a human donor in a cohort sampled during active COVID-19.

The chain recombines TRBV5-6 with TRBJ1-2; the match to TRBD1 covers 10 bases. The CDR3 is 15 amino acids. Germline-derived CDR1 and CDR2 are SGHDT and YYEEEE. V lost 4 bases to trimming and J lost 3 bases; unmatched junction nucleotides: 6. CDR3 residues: CASSPGQGSHYGYTF. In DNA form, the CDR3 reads TGTGCCAGCAGCCCGGGACAGGGGTCACACTATGGCTACACCTTC.

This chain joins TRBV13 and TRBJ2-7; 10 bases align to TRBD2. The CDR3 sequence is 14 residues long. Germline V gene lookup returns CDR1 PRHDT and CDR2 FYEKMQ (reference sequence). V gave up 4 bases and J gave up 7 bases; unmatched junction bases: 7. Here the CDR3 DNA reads TGTGCCAGCAGCTCCACTAGCGGGAAGGGAGAGCAGTACTTC. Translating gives CASSSTSGKGEQYF.

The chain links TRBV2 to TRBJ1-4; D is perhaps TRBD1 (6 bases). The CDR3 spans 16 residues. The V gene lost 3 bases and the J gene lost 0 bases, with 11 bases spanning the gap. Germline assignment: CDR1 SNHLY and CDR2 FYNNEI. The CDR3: CASSDSGEATNEKLFF. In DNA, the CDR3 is TGTGCCAGCAGTGATTCAGGGGAAGCAACTAATGAAAAACTGTTTTTT.

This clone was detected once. The CDR3 region is CASSQGRQGNTEAFF. The DNA for the CDR3 is TGTGCCAGCTCACAGGGGAGACAGGGGAACACTGAAGCTTTCTTT. The rearrangement uses TRBV18 and TRBJ1-1; 7 bases are a match to TRBD1. V lost 4 bases to trimming and J lost 1 base; unmatched junction nucleotides: 6. Germline V gene lookup returns CDR1 KGHSH and CDR2 LQKENI. The CDR3 runs to 15 residues.

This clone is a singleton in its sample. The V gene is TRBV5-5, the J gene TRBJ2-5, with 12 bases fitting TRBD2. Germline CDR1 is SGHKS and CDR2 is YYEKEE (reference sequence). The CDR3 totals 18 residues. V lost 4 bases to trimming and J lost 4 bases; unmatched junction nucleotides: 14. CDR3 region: CASSLQLAGGGLVETQYF. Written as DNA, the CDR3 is TGTGCCAGCAGCCTACAACTAGCGGGAGGCGGGTTGGTAGAGACCCAGTACTTC.